This T cell receptor (beta chain) was sequenced for a study of beta chain features in type 1 diabetes. Study context: All of the samples together had 107,917,701 sorted cells examined.

V shed 2 bases and J shed 3 bases, with 13 bases lying between them. This CDR3 has 15 amino acids. CDR1 is MNHEY, CDR2 SVGAGI, per germline. This clone was seen only a few times. Its matching antigen is unknown. Study-level results: Moderate but significant shortening of TCRB CDR3s was recorded in all four CD4+ subsets from Type 1 diabetes patients.

The whole isolated RNA underwent reverse transcription, so sequencing captured expressed TCRB transcripts. TCRdb's copy holds only in-frame clones and misses some; the assay was immunoSEQ multiplex PCR. Here the sample spans over 650,000 clones, more than 12% being singletons. The sample comprised naive CD4+ T cells from blood. The receptor's source is a young man with type 1 diabetes. V is TRBV6-5 and J is TRBJ1-2; TRBD1 might be the D (5 bases). The CDR3 reads CASSYGGGAHYGYTF. The CDR3 DNA follows: TGTGCCAGCAGTTACGGAGGTGGGGCCCACTATGGCTACACCTTC.